This T cell receptor (beta chain) was recovered during a study of cytomegalovirus exposure and HLA in healthy donors. These donors, healthy bone marrow donors, were studied. PCR involved 60 Vbeta and 13 Jbeta primers. Repertoires were generated with immunoSEQ multiplex PCR, while TCRdb's copy carries only in-frame clones and drops some. The listing records around 53,000 clones. CDR1 and CDR2 (germline): SGHAT, FQNNGV. Trimming stripped 5 bases from V and 5 bases from J, with 12 bases between. The CDR3 is 13 amino acids. This receptor was identified in a man aged 18-30 years in good health and CMV-seropositive. The chain recombines TRBV11-2 with TRBJ2-5; the D gene is possibly TRBD1 (6 bases). The sample comprised PBMCs. The CDR3, as DNA: TGTGCCAGCAGCATTACAGGGCGGGAGACCCAGTACTTC. Translating it yields CASSITGRETQYF.